This TCR beta chain emerged from a study of shared clonotypes between healthy human individuals. Regarding this clone: Its antigen is still unknown.

Study conclusions and caveats: Naive subsets, compared against memory subsets, generally had larger estimated richness values.

The assay was immunoSEQ multiplex PCR, and TCRdb's table has in-frame clones only and misses some. In the table there are about 1.1 million clones, 60% to 80% of which are singletons. This receptor was identified in a man between 18 and 35 years old in good health. Some clones in this sample may be carry-over from other donors' samples. Sequencing used memory CD4+ T cells from PBMCs. Specified subset: CD45RA-negative fraction.

The CDR3 loop reads CASSVKSTGTTQYF. The CDR3 region has the DNA TGTGCCAGCAGCGTTAAATCTACGGGGACTACGCAGTATTTT. The gene calls are TRBV9 and TRBJ2-3, with D possibly being TRBD1 or TRBD2 (5 bases each). CDR1 SGDLS and CDR2 YYNGEE come from the germline V gene. Trimming took off 2 bases at V and 8 bases at J, with 15 bases between the two ends. The CDR3 is 14 amino acids.